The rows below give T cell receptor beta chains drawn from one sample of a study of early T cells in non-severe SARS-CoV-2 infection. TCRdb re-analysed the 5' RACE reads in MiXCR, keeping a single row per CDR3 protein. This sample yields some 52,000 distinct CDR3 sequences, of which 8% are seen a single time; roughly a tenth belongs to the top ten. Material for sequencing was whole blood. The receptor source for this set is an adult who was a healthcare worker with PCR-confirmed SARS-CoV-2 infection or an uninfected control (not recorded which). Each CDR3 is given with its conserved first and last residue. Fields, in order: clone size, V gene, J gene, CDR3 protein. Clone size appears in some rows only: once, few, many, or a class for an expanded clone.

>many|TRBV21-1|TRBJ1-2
CASSKRAATNYGYTF
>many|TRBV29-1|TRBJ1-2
CSVERLGGANYGYTF
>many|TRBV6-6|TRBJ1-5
CASSYSFHRSNQPQHF
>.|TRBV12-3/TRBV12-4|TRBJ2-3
CASSLLGHTDTQYF
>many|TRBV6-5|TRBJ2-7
CASSSSPRGGADEQYF
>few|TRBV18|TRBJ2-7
CASSPPAVYEQYF
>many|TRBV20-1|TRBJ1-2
CSVRTNGDGYTF
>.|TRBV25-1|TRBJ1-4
CASSEYAAPTNEKLFF
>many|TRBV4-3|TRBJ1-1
CASSQVEGRTEAFF
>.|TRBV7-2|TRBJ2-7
CASSSGAGTGQYF
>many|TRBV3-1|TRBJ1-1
CASSQRPGEAEAFF
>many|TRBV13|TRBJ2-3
CASSQPSGRAYGDTQYF
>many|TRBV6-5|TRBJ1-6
CASSYQTQGLGSPLHF
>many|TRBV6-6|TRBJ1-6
CASSYSIEGPVGDSPLHF
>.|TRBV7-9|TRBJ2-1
CASSLGLAGEEFEQFF
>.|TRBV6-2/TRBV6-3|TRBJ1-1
CASSWAIEAFF
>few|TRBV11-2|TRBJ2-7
CASSSSPGQGLEQYF
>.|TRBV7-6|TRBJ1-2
CASSLEDRLGYTF
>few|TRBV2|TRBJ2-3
CASTPGQGSLGDTQYF
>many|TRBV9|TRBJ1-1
CASSRAGNTEAFF
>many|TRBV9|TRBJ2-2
CASSPRIGAGTGELFF
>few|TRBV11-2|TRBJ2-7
CASSKPGQSYEQYF
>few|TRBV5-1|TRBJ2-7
CASSGPSSYEQYF
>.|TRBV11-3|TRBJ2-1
CASSLDGLRSYNEQFF
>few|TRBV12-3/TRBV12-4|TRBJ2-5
CASSLAQGGETQYF
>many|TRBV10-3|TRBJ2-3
CATMGGAGDTQYF
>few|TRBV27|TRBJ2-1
CASSLQGWERPGAEQFF
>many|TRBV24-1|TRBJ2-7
CATSPREGGEQYF
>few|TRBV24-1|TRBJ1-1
CATSAGQGNTEAFF
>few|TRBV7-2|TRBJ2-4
CASSRPGDTSLAKNIQYF
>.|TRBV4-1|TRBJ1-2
CASSQVYGVGYTF
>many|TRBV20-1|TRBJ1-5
CSARDWDGNQPQHF
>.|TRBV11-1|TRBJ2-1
CASRNRHRFSSYNEQFF
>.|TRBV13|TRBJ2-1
CASSLGQGPYNEQFF
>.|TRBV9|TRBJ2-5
CASSAGTGSWETQYF
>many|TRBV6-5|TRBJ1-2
CASSLQGINGYTF
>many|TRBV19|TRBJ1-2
CASSPLQDWRYGYTF
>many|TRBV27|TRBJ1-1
CASSPSHGLLNTEAFF
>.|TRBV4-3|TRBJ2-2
CASSQELNPGGTGELFF
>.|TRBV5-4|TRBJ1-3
CASSYLTDLGNTIYF
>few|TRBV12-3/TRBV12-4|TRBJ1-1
CASSMGQVNTEAFF
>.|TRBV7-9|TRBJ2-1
CASSSPPTGGSEQFF
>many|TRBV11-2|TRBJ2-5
CASSLGLAGANRRETQYF
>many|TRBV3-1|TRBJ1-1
CASSPIWGTEVFF
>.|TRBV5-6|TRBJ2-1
CASSLVVGNEQFF
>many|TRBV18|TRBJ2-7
CASSPSDGSEQYF
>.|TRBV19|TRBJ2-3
CASSIGSRTGDTQYF
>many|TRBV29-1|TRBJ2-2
CTGTGATAGELFF
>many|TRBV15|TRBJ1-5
CATSRDLALNQPQHF
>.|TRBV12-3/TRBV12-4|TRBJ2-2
CASSVDVGTGELFF
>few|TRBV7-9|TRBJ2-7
CASSLGQGISEQYF
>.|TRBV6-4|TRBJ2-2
CASRPTGAGELFF
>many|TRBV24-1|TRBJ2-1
CATSDLWNEQFF
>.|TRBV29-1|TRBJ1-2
CSVRKQGYTF
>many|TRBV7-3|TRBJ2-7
CASSRDRGYEQYF
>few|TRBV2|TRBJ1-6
CASSGQGYNSPLHF
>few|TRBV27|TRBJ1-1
CASSLSSPGALGAFF
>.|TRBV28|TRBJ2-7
CASSRGHLPYEQYF
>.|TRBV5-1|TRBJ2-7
CASNRDWSSYEQYF
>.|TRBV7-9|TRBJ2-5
CASGRDSQETQYF